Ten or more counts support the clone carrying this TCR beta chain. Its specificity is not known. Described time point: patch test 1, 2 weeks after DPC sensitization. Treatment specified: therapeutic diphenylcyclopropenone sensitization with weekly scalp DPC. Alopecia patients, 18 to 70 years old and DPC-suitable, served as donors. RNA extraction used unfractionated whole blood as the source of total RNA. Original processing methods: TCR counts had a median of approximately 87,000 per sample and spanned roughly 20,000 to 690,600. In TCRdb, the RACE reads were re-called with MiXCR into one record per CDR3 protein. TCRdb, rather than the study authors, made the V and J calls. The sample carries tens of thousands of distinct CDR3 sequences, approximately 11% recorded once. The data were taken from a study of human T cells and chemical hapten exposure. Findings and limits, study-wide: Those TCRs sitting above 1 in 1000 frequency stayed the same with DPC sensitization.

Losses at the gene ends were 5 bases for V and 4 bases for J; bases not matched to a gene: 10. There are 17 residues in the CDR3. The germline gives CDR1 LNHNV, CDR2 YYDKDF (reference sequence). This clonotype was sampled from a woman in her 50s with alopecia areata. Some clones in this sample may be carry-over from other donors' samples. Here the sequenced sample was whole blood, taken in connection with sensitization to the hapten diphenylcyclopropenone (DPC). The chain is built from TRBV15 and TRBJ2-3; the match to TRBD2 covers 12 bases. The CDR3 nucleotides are TGTGCCACCAGCTACCGTCCACTAGCGGGAGGATCAGATACGCAGTATTTT. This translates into CATSYRPLAGGSDTQYF.